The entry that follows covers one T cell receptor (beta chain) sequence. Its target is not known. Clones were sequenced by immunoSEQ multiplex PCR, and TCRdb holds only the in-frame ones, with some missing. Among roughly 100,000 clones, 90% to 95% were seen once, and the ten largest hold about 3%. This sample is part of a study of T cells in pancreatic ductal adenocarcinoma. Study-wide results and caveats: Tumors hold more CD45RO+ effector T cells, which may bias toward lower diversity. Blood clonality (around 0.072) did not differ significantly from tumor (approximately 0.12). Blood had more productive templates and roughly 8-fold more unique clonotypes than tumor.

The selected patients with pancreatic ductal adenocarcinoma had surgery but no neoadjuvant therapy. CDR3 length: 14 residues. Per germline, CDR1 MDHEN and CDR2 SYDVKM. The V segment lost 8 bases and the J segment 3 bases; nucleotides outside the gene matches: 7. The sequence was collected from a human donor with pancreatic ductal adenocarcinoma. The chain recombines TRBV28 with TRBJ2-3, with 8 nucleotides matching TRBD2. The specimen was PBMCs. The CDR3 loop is CASDPPGGTDTQYF. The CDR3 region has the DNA TGTGCCAGCGATCCCCCGGGGGGGACAGATACGCAGTATTTT. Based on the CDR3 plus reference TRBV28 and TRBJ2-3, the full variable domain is DVKVTQSSRYLVKRTGEKVFLECVQDMDHENMFWYRQDPGLGLRLIYFSYDVKMKEKGDIPEGYSVSREKKERFSLILESASTNQTSMYLCASDPPGGTDTQYFGPGTRLTVL.